This T cell receptor (beta chain) originates from a study of cytomegalovirus exposure and HLA in healthy donors. Study-level information: Among approximately 390 genotyped donors, around 80% fell in the Caucasian-associated ancestry cluster. Regarding the study as a whole: It was 164 TCR beta chains that were listed as cytomegalovirus-associated.

For this clone: Its antigen is undetermined.

From germline, CDR1 is SGHRS and CDR2 YFSETQ. Trimming at V came to 4 bases and at J to 1 base, leaving 4 bases not matched to a gene. The CDR3 runs to 15 residues. Amplification used 60 Vbeta primers and 13 Jbeta primers. Method: immunoSEQ multiplex PCR; TCRdb's copy keeps in-frame clones and lacks some. The sample yields 100,000 to 150,000 clones, 70% to 80% seen once. The rearrangement uses TRBV5-1 and TRBJ2-5; 10 bases agree with TRBD2. This clonotype was obtained from a man aged 25 to 40 in good health and CMV-seronegative. The specimen was PBMCs. CDR3 loop: CASSGGLATQETQYF. The CDR3 coding sequence is TGCGCCAGCAGCGGGGGACTAGCGACCCAAGAGACCCAGTACTTC.